This TCR beta chain was recovered during a study of blood T cell repertoires in COVID-19 (dated by TCRdb to the early 2020s). Regarding the study in general: Samples covering the acute and convalescent phases of COVID-19 were provided by collaborators in the United States, Italy and Spain. HLA class I and class II types, where available, came from metadata supplied by the sample provider rather than from assay-based typing. The repertoires were released in a freely available public database meant as a resource for research on the immune response to SARS-CoV-2. Subjects who had been exposed to COVID-19, were actively infected with it, or had recovered from it provided the deeply sampled blood TCRbeta repertoires that made up the dataset. The samples were drawn from the first 160 participants of the ongoing ImmuneRACE study and from 1,254 subjects provided by 6 global collaborators. The prospective study material was composed of cDNA or gDNA derived from T cells, B-cell-depleted T cells, or PBMCs. A de-identified subject ID, COVID-19 status, age in years and sex were almost always included in the sample metadata. Findings and caveats that apply to the study as a whole: The quantity of clinical and demographic metadata differed by source and by participant and was supplied without curation.

The immunoSEQ Assay, a bias-controlled multiplex PCR, was used to amplify TCRbeta CDR3 regions from genomic DNA. The source study handled its data this way. Within the assay, amplification of reference gene primers was used to estimate how many nucleated cells each sample contained. To quantify the absolute abundance of each unique TCRbeta CDR3 rearrangement, sequence reads were collapsed and filtered. For each sample, productive Simpson clonality was calculated by taking the square root of Simpson's diversity index across productive rearrangements. TCRdb holds this immuneACCESS table with in-frame rearrangements only. Some clones are missing; in checked studies, unresolved V genes explain under half, and the rest has no known cause. That table supplies the V and J calls and clone size; D and trimming were determined from the DNA. The sample table contains 150,000 or so clones; only one count was recorded for 88% of them. Around a quarter of the sample is in the top ten clones.

Taken from cysteine to phenylalanine, the CDR3 has 15 residues. The only DNA kept is the CDR3, 45 bases in frame from the first base. Germline trimming amounts to 6 bases on V and 4 bases on J, with 7 as the count of junction bases outside the gene matches. According to the germline V gene, CDR1 reads MNHEY and CDR2 reads SVGAGI. For this clone: The target of this receptor is not known. Per-base qualities were not stored, and no clone one base away is much larger.

The collaborating institutions used their own protocols to collect whole blood in K2EDTA tubes. For TCRbeta analysis, collaborator samples were shipped as frozen whole blood, as isolated PBMCs, or as DNA extracted from either sample type. The chain was built from TRBV6-5 and TRBJ1-1; TRBD1 agrees with 11 junctional bases. The sample comprised peripheral blood. This TCR was sampled from a man in his sixties with acute or convalescent COVID-19. The DNA is TGTGCCAGCAGATCCGGGACAGGGGGGTTCACTGAAGCTTTCTTT. Translated, this is CASRSGTGGFTEAFF.